This TCR beta chain comes out of a study of cytomegalovirus exposure and HLA in healthy donors. Whole-study findings and limits: Later genetic work tied a missense DCLRE1C variant to beta-chain V and J trimming. TCR beta sequences reportedly predicted most subjects' HLA-A and HLA-B alleles accurately. Available immune exposure information was restricted to CMV serostatus only.

On this clone itself: Its antigen is not known.

Primers: 60 Vbeta forward and 13 Jbeta reverse. Assay: immunoSEQ multiplex PCR; the TCRdb copy retains only in-frame clones and omits some. The data show some 65,000 clones, around 68% seen once. This CDR3 is 15 amino acids long. The junction had 3 bases not matched to a gene; V was cut back by 6 bases and J by 3 bases. CDR1 is MRHNA and CDR2 is SNTAGT in the germline V gene. The sample was PBMCs. This sequence joins TRBV6-4 and TRBJ2-3, with TRBD2 identical over 13 bases. The receptor comes from a woman in her twenties or thirties in good health and CMV-seronegative. Written as DNA, the CDR3 is TGTGCCAGCAGCGGACTAGCGGGGGAAACAGATACGCAGTATTTT. Translation: CASSGLAGETDTQYF.